Following are 8 T cell receptor beta chains from one sample sequenced in a study of CD8 T cells in Susac syndrome. Reverse transcription used about 0.5 to 1 ug RNA and random hexamers. Via MiXCR, TCRdb re-called the immunoSEQ multiplex PCR reads, giving one row per CDR3 protein. The repertoire holds fewer than 200,000 distinct CDR3 sequences, with roughly 96% as singletons. The sample consisted of CD8+ T cells from PBMCs. The receptors were sampled from a human donor with multiple sclerosis.

CDR3 region: CASSMGQTYEQYF. For the CDR3, the DNA is TGTGCCAGCAGTATGGGACAGACCTACGAGCAGTACTTC. The chain carries TRBV28 and TRBJ2-7; TRBD1 matches 7 bases. V shed 5 bases and J 2 bases; nucleotides not matched to a gene: 3. The CDR3 has 13 residues. The germline V gene encodes CDR1 MDHEN and CDR2 SYDVKM.

V usage is TRBV20-1 and J usage is TRBJ2-7; the D is unclear. Looked up from germline, CDR1 is DFQATT and CDR2 is SNEGSKA (reference sequence). The CDR3 is 14 amino acids. The V and J ends lost 5 bases and 3 bases respectively, with 17 bases between them. CDR3 sequence (DNA): TGCAGTGCTCGCGGAACGGCCTTGATCTACGAGCAGTACTTC. This codes for CSARGTALIYEQYF.

The V call is TRBV11-2, the J call TRBJ2-1; the D gene is possibly TRBD2 (6 bases). V was cut by 4 bases and J by 10 bases, with 14 bases left in between. The CDR3 is made up of 13 amino acids. Germline-derived CDR1 and CDR2 are SGHAT and FQNNGV. In DNA, the CDR3 is TGTGCCAGCAGCTCCGGGACTGGGAGCGAGCAGTTCTTC. As protein: CASSSGTGSEQFF. Filled out from reference TRBV11-2 and TRBJ2-1, the complete variable domain reads EAGVAQSPRYKIIEKRQSVAFWCNPISGHATLYWYQQILGQGPKLLIQFQNNGVVDDSQLPKDRFSAERLKGVDSTLKIQPAKLEDSAVYLCASSSGTGSEQFFGPGTRLTVL.

The chain couples TRBV18 to TRBJ2-3; D unresolved. Trimming took off 3 bases at V and 1 base at J, with 14 bases between the two ends. The germline CDR1 and CDR2 sequences are KGHSH and LQKENI. The CDR3 has 16 residues. The DNA of the CDR3 is TGTGCCAGCTCACCTCGATTTAGGAGCGGCACAGATACGCAGTATTTT. Translating gives CASSPRFRSGTDTQYF.

The V call is TRBV7-6, the J call TRBJ2-7; tentatively, D is TRBD2 (5 bases). Germline CDR1 and CDR2: SGHVS and FNYEAQ. Trimming pared 0 bases from V and 5 bases from J, leaving 11 bases between. The CDR3 contains 14 residues. The CDR3 region has the DNA TGTGCCAGCAGCTTAGCTCTCAGCGGCCACGAGCAGTACTTC. Protein product: CASSLALSGHEQYF.

This clonotype appeared once. This chain links TRBV7-2 with TRBJ2-5; D might be TRBD1 (7 bases). The CDR3 runs to 15 residues. V lost 1 base and J lost 3, with 12 bases in between. The V gene's germline CDR1 is SGHTA and CDR2 FQGNSA. CDR3 in DNA: TGTGCCAGCAGCTTAGTGGCCAGGGGGGAAGAGACCCAGTACTTC. It specifies CASSLVARGEETQYF.

CDR3 sequence reads: CATSRESSGQLDGYTF. DNA for the CDR3: TGTGCCACCAGCAGAGAAAGTTCGGGACAGCTAGATGGCTACACCTTC. The chain has TRBV15 and TRBJ1-2, with 7 positions matching TRBD1. Germline CDR1 is LNHNV and CDR2 is YYDKDF (reference sequence). V trimming: 0 bases; J trimming: 6 bases; junction bases outside the gene matches: 10. CDR3 length equals 16 residues. The entire variable domain, with the rest obtained from reference TRBV15 and TRBJ1-2, is as follows: DAMVIQNPRYQVTQFGKPVTLSCSQTLNHNVMYWYQQKSSQAPKLLFHYYDKDFNNEADTPDNFQSRRPNTSFCFLDIRSPGLGDTAMYLCATSRESSGQLDGYTFGSGTRLTVV.

This chain joins TRBV20-1 and TRBJ2-5, with 10 bases identical to TRBD2. The germline gives CDR1 DFQATT, CDR2 SNEGSKA (reference sequence). V dropped 0 bases and J dropped 5; count of bases not matched to a gene: 6. There are 15 residues in the CDR3. The CDR3 nucleotides read TGCAGTGCTAGAGATGGTCTAGCGGGGGCGGAGACCCAGTACTTC. Amino acids: CSARDGLAGAETQYF.